The T cell receptor beta chain described here comes from a study of CD8 T cells in ankylosing spondylitis. General study results and limits: Blood of patients with ankylosing spondylitis appeared to be characterized by a TCR beta motif of about eight highly homologous variants.

Each TCR beta library was made by quantitative 5'-RACE that incorporated molecular barcodes. TCRdb independently ran MiXCR on the 5' RACE reads; one entry per CDR3 protein. This table has roughly 130,000 distinct CDR3 sequences, around 7% appearing once. Only a few counts were recorded for this clonotype. The antigen remains undetermined. There are 15 residues in the CDR3. V shed 5 bases and J shed 2 bases, with 13 bases lying between them. The clonotype originates from a male donor with ankylosing spondylitis or in good health (not recorded which). The chain is built from TRBV12-3 or TRBV12-4 and TRBJ1-3, with D uncertain. Sequencing used blood, either unsorted or a sorted T cell fraction (not recorded which). Here the CDR3 reads CASSPQLFAGNTIYF. The CDR3 region has the DNA TGTGCCAGCAGTCCCCAGCTGTTCGCTGGAAACACCATATATTTT.